The 14 T cell receptor beta chains given below trace back to one sample, sequenced in a study of technical replicates of blood from several donors. Repertoires were generated with immunoSEQ multiplex PCR, while TCRdb's copy carries only in-frame clones and drops some. This sample yields some 70,000 clones, of which roughly 97% are seen a single time; 0.25% to 0.3% belongs to the top ten. The sample taken for sequencing was T cells isolated from PBMCs. The receptor source for this set is a human donor in good health.

The V call is TRBV30, the J call TRBJ1-2; no clear D. This CDR3 comprises 11 residues. Germline CDR1 is GTSNPN and CDR2 is SVGIG (reference sequence). Trimming took 4 bases from V and 2 from J, leaving 5 bases between them. The CDR3 is CAWTRNYGYTF. In DNA form, the CDR3 reads TGTGCCTGGACCCGGAACTATGGCTACACCTTC.

The chain carries TRBV5-4 and TRBJ2-7; 8 nucleotides align to TRBD1. The CDR3 sequence is 14 residues long. V shed 3 bases and J 5 bases; nucleotides not matched to a gene: 7. CDR1 is SGHNT, CDR2 YYREEE, per germline (reference sequence). CDR3 DNA sequence: TGTGCCAGCAGCTCCGGACAGGGAGGCCACGAGCAGTACTTC. This encodes CASSSGQGGHEQYF.

This clone was detected only once. The V call is TRBV9, the J call TRBJ1-2; TRBD1 agrees at 7 bases. J gave up 0 bases and V 6 bases, and 5 bases lay outside the gene matches. Germline values: CDR1 SGDLS, CDR2 YYNGEE. The CDR3 runs to 14 residues. The CDR3 is CASNPGGTNYGYTF. CDR3 sequence (DNA): TGTGCCAGCAACCCAGGGGGGACTAACTATGGCTACACCTTC.

The gene calls are TRBV5-1 and TRBJ1-1; TRBD1 matches 10 bases. V trimming: 4 bases; J trimming: 4 bases; junction bases outside the gene matches: 10. This CDR3 region has 16 residues. Germline V gene sequence: CDR1 SGHRS, CDR2 YFSETQ. The CDR3, as DNA: TGCGCCAGCAGCAAACAGCCGGGACAGGGGTTCACTGAAGCTTTCTTT. Residues: CASSKQPGQGFTEAFF.

V is TRBV2 and J is TRBJ2-1, with 7 bases aligning to TRBD2. CDR3 length equals 14 residues. In germline, CDR1 is SNHLY, CDR2 FYNNEI. Germline trimming cut 10 bases from V and 9 bases from J; bases unmatched to any gene: 15. CDR3 residues: CATLGPGTIVEQFF. In DNA form, the CDR3 reads TGTGCCACTCTGGGTCCGGGGACTATTGTTGAGCAGTTCTTC.

The chain uses TRBV19 and TRBJ1-1; no definite D call. The CDR3 length is 13 residues. Trimming removed 3 bases at V and 8 bases at J, with 13 bases between. In germline, CDR1 is LNHDA, CDR2 SQIVND (reference sequence). The CDR3 nucleotides read TGTGCCAGTAGTATGCTCCCTCTGCAGGAAGCTTTCTTT. This sequence encodes CASSMLPLQEAFF.

The V call is TRBV5-1, the J call TRBJ2-1, with TRBD1 matching 8 bases. V gave up 0 bases and J gave up 4 bases; unmatched junction bases: 0. CDR3 size: 14 residues. The germline V gene encodes CDR1 SGHRS and CDR2 YFSETQ. CDR3 region: CASSLGQGYNEQFF. In nucleotides, the CDR3 is TGCGCCAGCAGCTTGGGACAGGGGTACAATGAGCAGTTCTTC.

This chain links TRBV27 with TRBJ1-2; unclear D gene. Germline V lookup: CDR1 MNHEY, CDR2 SMNVEV (reference sequence). This CDR3 has 14 residues. The ends were cut back, 2 bases at V and 3 bases at J, with 10 bases in the middle. This chain's CDR3 is CASSLGQNYYGYTF. CDR3 nucleotides: TGTGCCAGCAGTTTAGGGCAGAATTACTATGGCTACACCTTC.

The chain has TRBV27 and TRBJ1-5; D gene unclear. CDR1 and CDR2 (germline): MNHEY, SMNVEV (reference sequence). The V gene lost 0 bases and the J gene lost 2 bases, with 14 bases spanning the gap. The CDR3 has 17 residues. This chain's CDR3 is CASSLSGWGGGNQPQHF. The CDR3 region has the DNA TGTGCCAGCAGTTTATCGGGCTGGGGAGGCGGCAATCAGCCCCAGCATTTT.

This rearrangement joins TRBV10-2 to TRBJ1-1; tentatively, D is TRBD1 (5 bases). CDR1 is WSHSY, CDR2 SAAADI, per germline. Trimming took off 0 bases at V and 2 bases at J, with 16 bases between the two ends. CDR3 size: 17 residues. The CDR3 DNA reads as TGCGCCAGCAGTGAGTCGTGGCCAGGGTCAGGAAACACTGAAGCTTTCTTT. It is translated as CASSESWPGSGNTEAFF.

V is TRBV28 and J is TRBJ1-2; a weak D match, TRBD1 (6 bases). From germline, CDR1 is MDHEN and CDR2 SYDVKM. The V end was cut by 7 bases, the J end by 6 bases, with 18 bases between. The CDR3 consists of 14 residues. CDR3 nucleotides: TGTGCCAGCACCGACGGGGGGCATCAGCATGGCTACACCTTC. Translation gives CASTDGGHQHGYTF.

This sequence joins TRBV19 and TRBJ1-5, with unresolved D. V was shortened by 5 bases and J by 4 bases, with 18 bases between the two germline ends. Germline V CDR1 and CDR2: LNHDA, SQIVND (reference sequence). This CDR3 region has 16 residues. This chain's CDR3 is CASSPPYSFPNQPQHF. Written as DNA, the CDR3 is TGTGCCAGTAGTCCCCCCTACAGCTTCCCTAATCAGCCCCAGCATTTT.

This rearrangement joins TRBV2 to TRBJ1-1; TRBD1 is a possible D gene (5 bases). Germline-derived CDR1 and CDR2 are SNHLY and FYNNEI. The CDR3 is 13 amino acids. Trimming cost V 8 bases and J 5 bases, with 15 bases left between them. The DNA for the CDR3 is TGTGCCAGCCCTGGGGGGTTCGGGACTGAAGCTTTCTTT. Translation gives CASPGGFGTEAFF. Combining the CDR3 with reference TRBV2 and TRBJ1-1 gives the whole variable domain EPEVTQTPSHQVTQMGQEVILRCVPISNHLYFYWYRQILGQKVEFLVSFYNNEISEKSEIFDDQFSVERPDGSNFTLKIRSTKLEDSAMYFCASPGGFGTEAFFGQGTRLTVV.

This chain links TRBV5-6 with TRBJ2-1, with D possibly TRBD2 on 6 matching bases. V was clipped by 0 bases and J by 10 bases, with 8 bases between them. CDR3 size: 12 residues. Germline CDR1 reads SGHDT; CDR2 reads YYEEEE. The CDR3: CASSLGGLEQFF. The DNA of the CDR3 is TGTGCCAGCAGCTTGGGCGGACTAGAGCAGTTCTTC.